The rows below give T cell receptor beta chains drawn from one sample of a study of spatial heterogeneity in lung cancer. One entry per CDR3 protein results from TCRdb running MiXCR on the 5' RACE reads. The data contain around 26,000 distinct CDR3 sequences, around 8.8% of them singletons. This sample comprised lung tumor tissue, obtained at surgery. These receptors all come from a male donor with early-stage non-small cell lung cancer. CDR3s include the opening cysteine and the closing phenylalanine or tryptophan. D genes are given only for firm matches. Clone size is shown for a subset of rows, as once, few, many or a class of expanded clone.

j_call | clone_size | d_call | v_call | cdr3_aa
TRBJ1-2 | few | - | TRBV12-3/TRBV12-4 | CASSLANGFGYTF
TRBJ1-4 | many | TRBD1 | TRBV27 | CASSSLDRETNEKLFF
TRBJ2-3 | few | - | TRBV7-2 | CASSSAARDTQYF
TRBJ1-1 | many | TRBD1 | TRBV28 | CACKGTASWRTEAFF
TRBJ2-7 | many | TRBD1 | TRBV7-9 | CASSPRQGLGEQYF
TRBJ2-7 | many | TRBD1 | TRBV3-1 | CASSQDPDRGYEQYF
TRBJ2-3 | - | - | TRBV4-1 | CASSQERTTSADTQYF
TRBJ2-7 | many | - | TRBV6-2/TRBV6-3 | CASQVGGAGPREQYF
TRBJ2-1 | - | - | TRBV18 | CASLFSGLGLGEQFF
TRBJ2-2 | many | TRBD1 | TRBV29-1 | CSVSGGFAGELFF